Given below is one TCR beta chain in context. Original analysis: Estimation of nucleated cell counts was performed using reference gene primer amplification. Measured with immunoSEQ multiplex PCR; TCRdb has only the in-frame clones, and not every one. V and J calls and clone size come straight from that table; D and trimming were deduced from the DNA. The table has roughly 88,000 clones, roughly 80% seen once. This record comes from a study of blood T cell repertoires in COVID-19. Across the whole study: Acute and convalescent COVID-19 specimens originated in the United States, Italy and Spain. Sample material is recorded as cDNA or gDNA derived from T cells, B-cell-depleted T cells, or PBMCs.

The sequence was collected from a woman of 80 years or more with acute or convalescent COVID-19. The sample was peripheral blood.

CDR3 DNA: TGTGCCAGCAGTCTTCAGGCTTACGAGCAGTACTTC. This translates into CASSLQAYEQYF. The chain joins TRBV12-3 or TRBV12-4 to TRBJ2-7; no clear D. The CDR3 extends over 12 amino acids. V lost 5 bases and J lost 4, with 9 bases in between.